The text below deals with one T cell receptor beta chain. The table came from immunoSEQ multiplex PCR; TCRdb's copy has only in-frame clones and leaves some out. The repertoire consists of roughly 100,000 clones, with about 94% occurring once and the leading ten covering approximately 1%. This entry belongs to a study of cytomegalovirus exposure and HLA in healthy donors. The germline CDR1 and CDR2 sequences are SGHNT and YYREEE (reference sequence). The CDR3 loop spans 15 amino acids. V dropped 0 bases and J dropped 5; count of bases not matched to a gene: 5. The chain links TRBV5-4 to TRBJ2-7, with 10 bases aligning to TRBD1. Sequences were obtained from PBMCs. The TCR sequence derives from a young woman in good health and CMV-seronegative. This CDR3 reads CASSLVGQGSHEQYF. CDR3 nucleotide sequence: TGTGCCAGCAGCTTGGTGGGACAGGGGTCCCACGAGCAGTACTTC.